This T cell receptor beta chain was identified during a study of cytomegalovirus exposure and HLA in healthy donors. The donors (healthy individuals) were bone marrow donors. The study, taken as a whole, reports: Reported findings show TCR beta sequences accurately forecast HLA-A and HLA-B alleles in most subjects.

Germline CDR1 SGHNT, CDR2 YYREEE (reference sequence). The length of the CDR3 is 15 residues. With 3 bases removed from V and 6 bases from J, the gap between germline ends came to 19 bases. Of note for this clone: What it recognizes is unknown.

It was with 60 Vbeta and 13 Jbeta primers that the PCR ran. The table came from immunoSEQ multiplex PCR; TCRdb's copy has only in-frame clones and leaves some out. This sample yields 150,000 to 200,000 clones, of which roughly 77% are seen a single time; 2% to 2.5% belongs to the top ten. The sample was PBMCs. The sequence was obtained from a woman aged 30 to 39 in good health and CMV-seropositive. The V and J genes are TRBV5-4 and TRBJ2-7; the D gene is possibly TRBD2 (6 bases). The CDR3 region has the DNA TGTGCCAGCAGCTCTGCCAACGGGGGAGGACGCGAGCAGTACTTC. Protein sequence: CASSSANGGGREQYF.